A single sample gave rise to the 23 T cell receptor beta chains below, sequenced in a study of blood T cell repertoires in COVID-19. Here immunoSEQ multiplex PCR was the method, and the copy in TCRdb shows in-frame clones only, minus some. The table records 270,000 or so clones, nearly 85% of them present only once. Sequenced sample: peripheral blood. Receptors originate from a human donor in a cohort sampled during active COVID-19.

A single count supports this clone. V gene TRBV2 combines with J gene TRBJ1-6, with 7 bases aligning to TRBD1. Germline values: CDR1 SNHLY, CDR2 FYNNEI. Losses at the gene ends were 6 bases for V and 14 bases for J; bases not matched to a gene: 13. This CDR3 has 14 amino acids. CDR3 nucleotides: TGTGCCAGCAGACACTATCCCCAGGGGGTCACCCTCCACTTT. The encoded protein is CASRHYPQGVTLHF.

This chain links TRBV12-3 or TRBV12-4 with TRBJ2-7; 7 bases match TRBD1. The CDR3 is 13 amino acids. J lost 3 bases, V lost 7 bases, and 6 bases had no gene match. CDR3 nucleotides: TGTGCCAGCACCTTAAGGGACAGCTACGAGCAGTACTTC. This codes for CASTLRDSYEQYF.

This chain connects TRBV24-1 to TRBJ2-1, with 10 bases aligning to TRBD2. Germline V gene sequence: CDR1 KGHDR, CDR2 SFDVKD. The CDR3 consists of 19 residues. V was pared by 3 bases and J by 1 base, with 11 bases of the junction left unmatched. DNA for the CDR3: TGTGCCACCAGTGATGTCTCTAGCGGGGGCCGTATGTCCTACAATGAGCAGTTCTTC. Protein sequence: CATSDVSSGGRMSYNEQFF.

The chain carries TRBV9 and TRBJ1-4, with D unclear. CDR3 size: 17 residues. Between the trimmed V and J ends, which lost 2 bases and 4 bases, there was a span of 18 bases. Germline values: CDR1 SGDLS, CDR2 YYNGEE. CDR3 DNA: TGTGCCAGCAGCGTGGTTGACGGGAGGACGGGTAATGAAAAACTGTTTTTT. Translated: CASSVVDGRTGNEKLFF.

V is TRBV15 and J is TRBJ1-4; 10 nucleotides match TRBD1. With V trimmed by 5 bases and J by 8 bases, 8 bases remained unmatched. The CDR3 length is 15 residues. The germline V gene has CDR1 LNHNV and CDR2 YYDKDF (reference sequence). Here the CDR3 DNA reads TGTGCCACCAGCCCCGGACAGGGGGAGGGCGAAAAACTGTTTTTT. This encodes CATSPGQGEGEKLFF.

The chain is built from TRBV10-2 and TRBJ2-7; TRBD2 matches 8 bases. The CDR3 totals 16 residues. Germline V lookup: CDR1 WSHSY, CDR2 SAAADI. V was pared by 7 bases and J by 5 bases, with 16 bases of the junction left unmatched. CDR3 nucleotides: TGCGCCAGCACCAATCTAGGGGGTAGCGGGAACAACGAGCAGTACTTC. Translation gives CASTNLGGSGNNEQYF.

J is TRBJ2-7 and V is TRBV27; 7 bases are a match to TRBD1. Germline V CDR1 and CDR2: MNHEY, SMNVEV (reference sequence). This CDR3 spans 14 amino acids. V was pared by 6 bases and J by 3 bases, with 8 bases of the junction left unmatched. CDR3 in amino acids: CASSLTGWNYEQYF. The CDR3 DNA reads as TGTGCCAGCAGCCTGACAGGGTGGAACTACGAGCAGTACTTC.

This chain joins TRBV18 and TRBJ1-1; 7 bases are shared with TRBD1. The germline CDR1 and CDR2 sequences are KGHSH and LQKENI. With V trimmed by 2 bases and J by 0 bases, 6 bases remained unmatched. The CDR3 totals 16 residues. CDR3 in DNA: TGTGCCAGCTCACCAACTAGGGGGCAGTTGAACACTGAAGCTTTCTTT. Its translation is CASSPTRGQLNTEAFF.

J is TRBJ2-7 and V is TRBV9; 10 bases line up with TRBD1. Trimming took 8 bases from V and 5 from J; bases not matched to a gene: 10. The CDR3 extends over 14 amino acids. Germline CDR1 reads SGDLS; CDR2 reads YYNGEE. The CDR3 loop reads CASSNAGTGDEQYF. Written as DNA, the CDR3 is TGTGCCAGTAGTAATGCCGGGACAGGGGACGAGCAGTACTTC.

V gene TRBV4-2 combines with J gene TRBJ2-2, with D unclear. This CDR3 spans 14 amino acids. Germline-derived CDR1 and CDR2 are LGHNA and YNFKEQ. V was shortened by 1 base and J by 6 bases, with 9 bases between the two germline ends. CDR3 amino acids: CASSQVSFPGELFF. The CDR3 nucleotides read TGTGCCAGCAGCCAAGTTTCGTTCCCCGGGGAGCTGTTTTTT.

The CDR3 DNA sequence: TGCGCCAGCATTCCGTCGAGCTCCTACAATGAGCAGTTCTTC. Protein product: CASIPSSSYNEQFF. J is TRBJ2-1 and V is TRBV10-2; D unresolved. This CDR3 is 14 amino acids long. Germline V gene lookup returns CDR1 WSHSY and CDR2 SAAADI. V gave up 7 bases and J gave up 0 bases, with 10 bases separating them.

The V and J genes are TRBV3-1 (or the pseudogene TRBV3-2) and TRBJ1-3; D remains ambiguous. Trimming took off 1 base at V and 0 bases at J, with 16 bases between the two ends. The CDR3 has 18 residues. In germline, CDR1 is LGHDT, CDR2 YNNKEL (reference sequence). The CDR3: CASSQVPPGPFSGNTIYF. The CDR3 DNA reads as TGTGCCAGCAGCCAAGTTCCGCCAGGCCCCTTCTCTGGAAACACCATATATTTT.

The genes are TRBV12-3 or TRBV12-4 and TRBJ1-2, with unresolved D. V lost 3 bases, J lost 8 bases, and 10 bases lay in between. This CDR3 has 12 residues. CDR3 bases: TGTGCCAGCAGTTTCAGTGACGGGGGCTACACCTTC. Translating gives CASSFSDGGYTF.

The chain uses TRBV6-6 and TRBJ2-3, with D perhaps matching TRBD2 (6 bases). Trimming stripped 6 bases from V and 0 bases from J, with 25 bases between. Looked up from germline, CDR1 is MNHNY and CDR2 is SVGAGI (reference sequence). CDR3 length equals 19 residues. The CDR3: CASSRTTRDSPLSTDTQYF. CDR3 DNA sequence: TGTGCCAGCAGCCGAACAACCCGGGACTCGCCGTTAAGCACAGATACGCAGTATTTT.

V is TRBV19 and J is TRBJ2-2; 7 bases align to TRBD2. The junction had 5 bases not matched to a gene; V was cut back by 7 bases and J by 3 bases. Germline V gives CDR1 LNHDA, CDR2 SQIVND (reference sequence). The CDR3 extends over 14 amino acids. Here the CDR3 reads CASTGLGYTGELFF. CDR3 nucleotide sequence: TGTGCCAGTACTGGACTAGGATACACCGGGGAGCTGTTTTTT.

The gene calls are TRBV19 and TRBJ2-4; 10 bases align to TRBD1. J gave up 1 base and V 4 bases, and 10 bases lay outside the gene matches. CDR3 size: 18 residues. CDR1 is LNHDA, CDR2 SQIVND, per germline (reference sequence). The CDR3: CASSTPGQGNRAKNIQYF. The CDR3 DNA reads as TGTGCCAGTAGTACCCCGGGACAGGGGAATCGGGCCAAAAACATTCAGTACTTC.

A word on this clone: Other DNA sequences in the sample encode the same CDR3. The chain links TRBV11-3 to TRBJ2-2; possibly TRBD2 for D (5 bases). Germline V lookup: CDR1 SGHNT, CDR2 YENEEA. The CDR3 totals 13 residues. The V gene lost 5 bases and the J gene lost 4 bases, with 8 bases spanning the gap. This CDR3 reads CASSRGPTGELFF. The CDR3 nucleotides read TGTGCCAGCAGCAGAGGGCCCACCGGGGAGCTGTTTTTT.

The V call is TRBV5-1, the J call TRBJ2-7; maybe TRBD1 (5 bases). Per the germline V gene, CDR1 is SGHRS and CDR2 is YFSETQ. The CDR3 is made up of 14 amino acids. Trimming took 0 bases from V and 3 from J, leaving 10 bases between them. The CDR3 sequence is CASSLEQDYYEQYF. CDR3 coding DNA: TGCGCCAGCAGCTTGGAACAGGATTACTACGAGCAGTACTTC. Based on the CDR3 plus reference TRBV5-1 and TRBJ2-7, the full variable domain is KAGVTQTPRYLIKTRGQQVTLSCSPISGHRSVSWYQQTPGQGLQFLFEYFSETQRNKGNFPGRFSGRQFSNSRSEMNVSTLELGDSALYLCASSLEQDYYEQYFGPGTRLTVT.

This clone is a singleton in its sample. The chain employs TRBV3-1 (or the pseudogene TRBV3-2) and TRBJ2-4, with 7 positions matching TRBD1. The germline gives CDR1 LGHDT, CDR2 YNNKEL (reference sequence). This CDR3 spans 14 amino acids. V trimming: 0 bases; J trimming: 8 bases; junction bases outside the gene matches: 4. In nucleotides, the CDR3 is TGTGCCAGCAGCCAAGATCAGGGGGTGGACATTCAGTACTTC. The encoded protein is CASSQDQGVDIQYF.

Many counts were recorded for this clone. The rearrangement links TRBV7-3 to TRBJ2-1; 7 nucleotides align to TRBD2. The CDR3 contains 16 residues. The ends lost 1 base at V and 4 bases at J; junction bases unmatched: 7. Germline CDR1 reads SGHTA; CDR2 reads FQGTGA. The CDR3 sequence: CASSLIGSGGYNEQFF. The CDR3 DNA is TGTGCCAGCAGCTTAATTGGGTCGGGAGGATACAATGAGCAGTTCTTC.

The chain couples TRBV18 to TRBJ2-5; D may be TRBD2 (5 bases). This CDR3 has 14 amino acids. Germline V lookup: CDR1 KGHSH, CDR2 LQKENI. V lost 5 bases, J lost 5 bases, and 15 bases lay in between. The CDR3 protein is CASSSSSSGETQYF. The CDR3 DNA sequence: TGTGCCAGCTCATCGTCTAGCAGTGGGGAGACCCAGTACTTC. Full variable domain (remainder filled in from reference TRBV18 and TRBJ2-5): NAGVMQNPRHLVRRRGQEARLRCSPMKGHSHVYWYRQLPEEGLKFMVYLQKENIIDESGMPKERFSAEFPKEGPSILRIQQVVRGDSAAYFCASSSSSSGETQYFGPGTRLLVL.

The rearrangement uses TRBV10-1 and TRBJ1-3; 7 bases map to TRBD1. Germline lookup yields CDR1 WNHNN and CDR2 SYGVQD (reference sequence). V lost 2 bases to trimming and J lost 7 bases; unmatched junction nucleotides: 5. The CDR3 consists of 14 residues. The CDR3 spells CASSEDRVMNTIYF. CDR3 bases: TGCGCCAGCAGTGAGGACAGGGTTATGAACACCATATATTTT.

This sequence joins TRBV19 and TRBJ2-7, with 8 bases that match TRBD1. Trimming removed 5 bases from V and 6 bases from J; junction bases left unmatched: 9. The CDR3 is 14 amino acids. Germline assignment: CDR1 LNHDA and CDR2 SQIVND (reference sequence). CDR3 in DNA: TGTGCCAGTAGTGAATCTGACAGGGGCGGCGAGCAGTACTTC. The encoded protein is CASSESDRGGEQYF.